What follows are 25 T cell receptor beta chains derived from one specimen sequenced in a study of T cell clusters in autoimmune cytopenias. Tens of thousands of genome equivalents of blood DNA were amplified for TRB. TRB rearrangements were amplified by touch-down multiplex PCR with mixed TRB-A/B primers. TCRdb re-called the multiplex PCR reads, yielding one record per CDR3 amino acid sequence without DNA. The sample's table shows 3,500 or so distinct CDR3 sequences. Specimen: peripheral blood. These receptors originate from a human donor with an autoimmune cytopenia, with autoimmune hepatitis or in good health (not recorded which).

The chain recombines TRBV7-6 with TRBJ2-7; TCRdb lists TRBD1, though no DNA is available to test this call. The CDR3 covers 13 residues. Germline CDR1 reads SGHVS; CDR2 reads FNYEAQ. CDR3 amino acids: CASSLRTGREQYF.

V gene TRBV11-2 combines with J gene TRBJ1-5. This CDR3 region has 15 residues. Germline V CDR1 and CDR2: SGHAT, FQNNGV. The CDR3 loop is CASSLDGLSNQPQHF.

This chain uses TRBV19 with TRBJ1-4. The CDR3 totals 17 residues. CDR1 is LNHDA, CDR2 SQIVND, per germline (reference sequence). CDR3 in amino acids: CASSIGGGQATNEKLFF.

This chain connects TRBV12-3 or TRBV12-4 to TRBJ2-7; the D call from TCRdb, TRBD2, cannot be confirmed without DNA. This CDR3 has 16 amino acids. CDR3 residues: CASSFSSGGTTYEQYF.

By frequency, this clonotype is medium-sized (0.01 to 0.1%). This chain connects TRBV30 to TRBJ1-5; TCRdb reports TRBD1, a call that lacks DNA to check it against. The V gene's germline CDR1 is GTSNPN and CDR2 SVGIG (reference sequence). The CDR3 length is 14 residues. The CDR3 loop reads CAWNLGQGDQPQHF.

This clonotype is deemed hyperexpanded by its frequency. The V gene is TRBV27, the J gene TRBJ2-7; TCRdb calls TRBD2, which cannot be checked without DNA. CDR3 length equals 13 residues. Germline V CDR1 and CDR2: MNHEY, SMNVEV (reference sequence). The CDR3 sequence is CASSSTAAGEQYF.

Judged by frequency, this clonotype is medium-sized (0.01 to 0.1%). The rearrangement joins TRBV6-5 to TRBJ2-5; TCRdb lists TRBD1, though no DNA is available to test this call. The germline V gene encodes CDR1 MNHEY and CDR2 SVGAGI. The CDR3 totals 14 residues. CDR3 residues: CASSYSRGDETQYF.

The J gene is TRBJ2-1, the V gene TRBV10-2; no DNA is available, so the TRBD2 call from TCRdb remains unchecked. Germline V gene sequence: CDR1 WSHSY, CDR2 SAAADI. This CDR3 comprises 15 residues. This CDR3 is CASSTSAGSYNEQFF.

This chain links TRBV11-2 with TRBJ2-7; TCRdb returns TRBD1, unconfirmable since there is no DNA. The CDR3 spans 16 residues. Germline CDR1 and CDR2: SGHAT and FQNNGV. CDR3: CASSLLRGHRSYEQYF.

According to its frequency, this clonotype is medium-sized. The J gene is TRBJ1-2, the V gene TRBV5-1; TCRdb designates TRBD1, a call that cannot be tested without DNA. Germline-derived CDR1 and CDR2 are SGHRS and YFSETQ. The CDR3 has 17 residues. The CDR3 here is CASSLDLAGAKNYGYTF.

Its frequency marks this clonotype as medium-sized (0.01 to 0.1%). The gene calls are TRBV11-2 and TRBJ2-1. From germline, CDR1 is SGHAT and CDR2 FQNNGV. The CDR3 loop spans 15 amino acids. The CDR3 loop reads CASSSLQGSYNEQFF.

The CDR3 loop is CSAKIRDGSYEQYF. The chain employs TRBV20-1 and TRBJ2-7; TCRdb reports TRBD1, a call that lacks DNA to check it against. This CDR3 comprises 14 residues. CDR1 is DFQATT and CDR2 is SNEGSKA in the germline V gene (reference sequence).

Measured by frequency, this clonotype is medium-sized (0.01 to 0.1%). The genes are TRBV12-3 or TRBV12-4 and TRBJ2-7; checking the TCRdb D call of TRBD2 is not possible without DNA. The length of the CDR3 is 14 residues. This CDR3 reads CASSSRTSGYEQYF.

V gene TRBV7-2 combines with J gene TRBJ2-3; TCRdb indicates TRBD1, and absent DNA this call remains unverified. CDR3 length: 14 amino acids. Germline V CDR1 and CDR2: SGHTA, FQGNSA. The CDR3 protein is CASSLDQGADTQYF.

By frequency, this clonotype registers medium-sized. This chain links TRBV6-1 with TRBJ2-7; TCRdb's D call of TRBD1 is untestable without DNA. This CDR3 contains 15 residues. Germline V gene lookup returns CDR1 MNHNS and CDR2 SASEGT. The CDR3 loop reads CASSTRQASSYEQYF.

This clonotype counts as medium-sized by frequency. The J gene is TRBJ2-7, the V gene TRBV29-1; TCRdb reports TRBD1, a call that lacks DNA to check it against. The CDR3 is 14 amino acids. The germline CDR1 and CDR2 sequences are SQVTM and ANQGSEA. CDR3 sequence reads: CSVEPIRDSYEQYF.

This clonotype is medium-sized by frequency. The chain has TRBV19 and TRBJ1-2; TCRdb names TRBD1, which stays unverified in the absence of DNA. The CDR3 sequence is 13 residues long. The germline CDR1 and CDR2 sequences are LNHDA and SQIVND (reference sequence). CDR3 protein: CASSGYRDDGYTF.

Judged by frequency, this clonotype is medium-sized. The chain has TRBV7-9 and TRBJ1-6; TCRdb reports TRBD1, a call that lacks DNA to check it against. Germline V lookup: CDR1 SEHNR, CDR2 FQNEAQ (reference sequence). CDR3 length: 14 residues. CDR3 in amino acids: CASSFGQPNSPLHF. Combining the CDR3 with reference TRBV7-9 and TRBJ1-6 gives the whole variable domain DTGVSQNPRHKITKRGQNVTFRCDPISEHNRLYWYRQTLGQGPEFLTYFQNEAQLEKSRLLSDRFSAERPKGSFSTLEIQRTEQGDSAMYLCASSFGQPNSPLHFGNGTRLTVT.

According to its frequency, this clonotype is medium-sized (0.01 to 0.1%). CDR3 loop: CSVATGSMNTEAFF. The gene calls are TRBV29-1 and TRBJ1-1; absent DNA, TCRdb's TRBD1 call cannot be checked. Germline CDR1 is SQVTM and CDR2 is ANQGSEA. CDR3 size: 14 residues.

According to its frequency, this clonotype is medium-sized. The chain combines TRBV6-5 with TRBJ2-7; TCRdb names TRBD2, which stays unverified in the absence of DNA. This CDR3 contains 14 residues. CDR1 and CDR2 (germline): MNHEY, SVGAGI. The CDR3 sequence is CASALLAGRYEQYF.

This clonotype is labeled medium-sized based on frequency. The chain couples TRBV7-9 to TRBJ1-1; absent DNA, TCRdb's TRBD1 call cannot be checked. Germline assignment: CDR1 SEHNR and CDR2 FQNEAQ (reference sequence). The CDR3 runs 14 residues. The CDR3 loop reads CASSANRDQAEAFF. Drawing the rest from reference TRBV7-9 and TRBJ1-1, the complete variable domain is DTGVSQNPRHKITKRGQNVTFRCDPISEHNRLYWYRQTLGQGPEFLTYFQNEAQLEKSRLLSDRFSAERPKGSFSTLEIQRTEQGDSAMYLCASSANRDQAEAFFGQGTRLTVV.

The genes are TRBV9 and TRBJ1-2. This CDR3 region has 15 residues. Per germline, CDR1 SGDLS and CDR2 YYNGEE. The chain's CDR3 is CASSVEGKRGYGYTF.

In terms of frequency, this clonotype is medium-sized. This chain connects TRBV6-5 to TRBJ1-4; TCRdb selects TRBD1, and the lack of DNA leaves this call unchecked. Germline V CDR1 and CDR2: MNHEY, SVGAGI. The CDR3 loop spans 11 amino acids. CDR3 region: CAARGDEKLFF.

V gene TRBV6-5 combines with J gene TRBJ2-1; checking the TCRdb D call of TRBD1 is not possible without DNA. CDR1 and CDR2 from the germline V gene are MNHEY and SVGAGI. The CDR3 runs to 13 residues. CDR3 loop: CASRTGENNEQFF.

The chain carries TRBV6-1 and TRBJ1-5; the D call of TRBD1 rests on TCRdb alone, since no DNA is present to check it. The CDR3 contains 16 residues. Germline lookup yields CDR1 MNHNS and CDR2 SASEGT. CDR3 sequence reads: CASSVLTGYSNQPQHF.